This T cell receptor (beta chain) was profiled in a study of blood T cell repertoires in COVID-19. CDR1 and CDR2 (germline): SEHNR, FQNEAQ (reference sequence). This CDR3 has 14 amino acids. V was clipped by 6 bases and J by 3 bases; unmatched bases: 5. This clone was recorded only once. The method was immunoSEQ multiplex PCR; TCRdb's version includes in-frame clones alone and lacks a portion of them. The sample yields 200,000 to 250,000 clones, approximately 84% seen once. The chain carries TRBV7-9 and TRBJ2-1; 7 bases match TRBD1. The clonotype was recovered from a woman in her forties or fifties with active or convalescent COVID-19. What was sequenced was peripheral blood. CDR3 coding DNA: TGTGCCAGCAGTAGGGACAGCAACTACAATGAGCAGTTCTTC. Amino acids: CASSRDSNYNEQFF.